The 20 T cell receptor beta chains in this list originate from one sample, sequenced in a study of T cell changes during pregnancy in multiple sclerosis. Here immunoSEQ multiplex PCR was the method, and the copy in TCRdb shows in-frame clones only, minus some. The sample consists of 55,000 to 80,000 clones, 75% to 90% of them appearing once. The source material was peripheral blood, sampled after pregnancy. The source is a female donor in good health, enrolled as a control in a pregnancy study.

The rearrangement joins TRBV4-3 to TRBJ1-2; D is unresolved. The V gene lost 0 bases and the J gene lost 4 bases, with 9 bases spanning the gap. CDR3 length: 14 amino acids. Germline V lookup: CDR1 LGHNA, CDR2 YSLEER. This chain's CDR3 is CASSQDRQIYGYTF. As DNA, the CDR3 is TGCGCCAGCAGCCAAGATCGACAAATCTATGGCTACACCTTC.

CDR3 DNA sequence: TGTGCCAGCAGTTCGGCGGGGGCTAGCACAGATACGCAGTATTTT. Protein sequence: CASSSAGASTDTQYF. This rearrangement joins TRBV25-1 to TRBJ2-3; possible D gene TRBD2, 7 bases. V was trimmed by 5 bases and J by 0 bases, leaving 12 bases between them. The CDR3 has 15 amino acids. Germline-derived CDR1 and CDR2 are MGHDK and SYGVNS.

This clone was picked up one time. V is TRBV30 and J is TRBJ2-7; 8 bases match TRBD1. The CDR3 runs to 14 residues. Trimming removed 4 bases from V and 5 bases from J; junction bases left unmatched: 10. Germline CDR1 is GTSNPN and CDR2 is SVGIG (reference sequence). The CDR3 DNA reads as TGTGCCTGGACCCGGACAGGGCTGAGGGACGAGCAGTACTTC. Translation: CAWTRTGLRDEQYF.

The chain carries TRBV6-5 and TRBJ2-5; possible D gene TRBD1, 7 bases. Trimming stripped 8 bases from V and 4 bases from J, with 14 bases between. Germline V gene lookup returns CDR1 MNHEY and CDR2 SVGAGI. This CDR3 has 13 residues. The CDR3 DNA is TGTGCCAGCGGGCAGGGGGGTGGAGAGACCCAGTACTTC. Translating gives CASGQGGGETQYF.

The CDR3 DNA is TGTGCCAGCAGCCAAGTCGTCGGCGGCGGCTCCTACAATGAGCAGTTCTTC. Its protein is CASSQVVGGGSYNEQFF. The gene calls are TRBV14 and TRBJ2-1, with D hard to call. The CDR3 extends over 17 amino acids. Per germline, CDR1 SGHDN and CDR2 FVKESK. The V gene lost 1 base and the J gene lost 0 bases, with 13 bases spanning the gap.

This sequence joins TRBV2 and TRBJ2-3; TRBD1 matches 8 bases. This CDR3 has 14 amino acids. Germline CDR1 and CDR2: SNHLY and FYNNEI. V lost 5 bases, J lost 6 bases, and 7 bases stayed unmatched. CDR3: CASSWTGRSDTQYF. Here the CDR3 DNA reads TGTGCCAGCAGTTGGACAGGGCGGTCCGATACGCAGTATTTT.

The J gene is TRBJ2-7, the V gene TRBV4-3; 11 positions agree with TRBD2. The CDR3 spans 13 residues. Germline values: CDR1 LGHNA, CDR2 YSLEER. V was pared by 1 base and J by 12 bases, with 5 bases of the junction left unmatched. DNA for the CDR3: TGCGCCAGCAGCCAAGGACTAGCGGGGCGAGCGTACTTC. Its translation is CASSQGLAGRAYF.

The chain combines TRBV10-3 with TRBJ2-7, with D possibly being TRBD2 (6 bases). Germline CDR1 reads ENHRY; CDR2 reads SYGVKD. V lost 5 bases and J lost 3, with 32 bases in between. This CDR3 has 20 amino acids. CDR3 loop: CAISRRGMTGEAVLNYEQYF. The CDR3 bases are TGTGCCATCAGTCGGCGTGGGATGACCGGGGAGGCCGTACTCAACTACGAGCAGTACTTC.

The chain carries TRBV29-1 and TRBJ2-1; 7 bases match TRBD1. The CDR3 consists of 17 residues. Germline V gene data show CDR1 as SQVTM and CDR2 as ANQGSEA. CDR3 sequence (DNA): TGCAGTTACAGACAGGGATTAAAGTTAAGCTCCTACAATGAGCAGTTCTTC. Translation gives CSYRQGLKLSSYNEQFF.

The gene calls are TRBV4-3 and TRBJ2-7; D not certain. From germline, CDR1 is LGHNA and CDR2 YSLEER. Trimming took 1 base from V and 5 from J, leaving 12 bases between them. This CDR3 is 14 amino acids long. CDR3 DNA sequence: TGCGCCAGCAGCCAAGCGTACCCCCAGGACGAGCAGTACTTC. Residues: CASSQAYPQDEQYF.

This clone was counted once. The genes are TRBV5-1 and TRBJ2-7; D remains ambiguous. Germline CDR1 is SGHRS and CDR2 is YFSETQ. This CDR3 has 15 residues. The V gene lost 2 bases and the J gene lost 0 bases, with 12 bases spanning the gap. CDR3 residues: CASSLDTGSSYEQYF. In DNA, the CDR3 is TGCGCCAGCAGCTTAGACACCGGCAGCTCCTACGAGCAGTACTTC.

This CDR3 is CASSEGAGEGYTF. For the CDR3, the DNA is TGTGCCAGCAGTGAGGGAGCAGGGGAGGGCTACACCTTC. The J gene is TRBJ1-2, the V gene TRBV6-4, with D possibly matching TRBD1 (6 bases). This CDR3 is built from 13 residues. Trimming removed 3 bases at V and 8 bases at J, with 13 bases between. Germline V gene lookup returns CDR1 MRHNA and CDR2 SNTAGT.

The V and J genes are TRBV27 and TRBJ1-5; D unclear. Germline V gene data show CDR1 as MNHEY and CDR2 as SMNVEV (reference sequence). The ends were cut back, 6 bases at V and 2 bases at J, with 17 bases in the middle. The CDR3 runs 16 residues. The DNA for the CDR3 is TGTGCCAGCAGCCCTACTCGACTTAGAGGCAATCAGCCCCAGCATTTT. Encoded protein: CASSPTRLRGNQPQHF.

This clone was recorded a few times. CDR3 in DNA: TGTGCCAGCAGCGTAGGGGCAGGGGACAATCAGCCCCAGCATTTT. Residues: CASSVGAGDNQPQHF. The chain is built from TRBV9 and TRBJ1-5; maybe TRBD1 (6 bases). This CDR3 region has 15 residues. The germline gives CDR1 SGDLS, CDR2 YYNGEE. Trimming removed 0 bases from V and 3 bases from J, with 10 bases in between.

The J gene is TRBJ2-1, the V gene TRBV7-2, with TRBD1 as a possible D gene (6 bases). The germline V gene encodes CDR1 SGHTA and CDR2 FQGNSA. The CDR3 contains 15 residues. The V end lost 3 bases, the J end lost 3 bases, and 12 bases lay between the germline ends. CDR3 bases: TGTGCCAGCAGCTTTAAGGCAGGGGACTACAATGAGCAGTTCTTC. Residues: CASSFKAGDYNEQFF.

This rearrangement joins TRBV14 to TRBJ1-3; 8 bases fit TRBD1. From germline, CDR1 is SGHDN and CDR2 FVKESK. CDR3 length: 17 residues. After removal of 3 bases from V and 1 base from J, the junction contained 8 bases not matched to a gene. For the CDR3, the DNA is TGTGCCAGCAGCCAGAACCAGGGGGCTCTATCTGGAAACACCATATATTTT. Translating it yields CASSQNQGALSGNTIYF.

In nucleotides, the CDR3 is TGCGCCAGCAGCTTTGCCGGACAGGGAAGGACTGAAGCTTTCTTT. This codes for CASSFAGQGRTEAFF. The V gene is TRBV5-1, the J gene TRBJ1-1; 8 nucleotides line up with TRBD1. Per the germline V gene, CDR1 is SGHRS and CDR2 is YFSETQ. After removal of 2 bases from V and 5 bases from J, the junction contained 8 bases not matched to a gene. The CDR3 runs to 15 residues.

The chain is built from TRBV7-8 and TRBJ1-2; 7 positions agree with TRBD1. CDR3 size: 15 residues. V shed 1 base, J shed 4 bases, and the junction held 6 bases outside the gene matches. Germline V gives CDR1 SGHVS, CDR2 FQNEAQ. Here the CDR3 DNA reads TGTGCCAGCAGCTTAGTAGGGGGCATTGCCTATGGCTACACCTTC. Protein product: CASSLVGGIAYGYTF.

This clone has just one count. V and J are TRBV5-1 and TRBJ1-2; weak D call: TRBD1 (6 bases). V lost 4 bases and J 0 bases, leaving 13 bases between the germline ends. The CDR3 extends over 15 amino acids. Germline CDR1 SGHRS, CDR2 YFSETQ. The CDR3 loop is CASSEDRDPNYGYTF. The CDR3 bases are TGCGCCAGCAGCGAGGACAGAGACCCTAACTATGGCTACACCTTC.

V usage is TRBV7-9 and J usage is TRBJ2-2; 9 bases fit TRBD2. The CDR3 runs to 17 residues. Germline V gives CDR1 SEHNR, CDR2 FQNEAQ (reference sequence). Trimming took 5 bases from V and 7 from J; bases not matched to a gene: 14. The CDR3 nucleotides are TGTGCCAGCAGCCTTAATCTAGCGGGGAGCACCGTCGGGGAGCTGTTTTTT. As protein: CASSLNLAGSTVGELFF.